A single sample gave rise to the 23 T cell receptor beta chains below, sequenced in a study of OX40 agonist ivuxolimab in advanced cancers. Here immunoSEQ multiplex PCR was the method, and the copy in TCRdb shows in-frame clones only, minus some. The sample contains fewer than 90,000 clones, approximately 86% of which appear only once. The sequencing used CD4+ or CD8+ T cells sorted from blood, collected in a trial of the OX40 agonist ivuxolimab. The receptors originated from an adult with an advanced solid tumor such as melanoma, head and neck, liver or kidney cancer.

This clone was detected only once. The CDR3 coding sequence is TGTGCCAGCACCCGTGCCGGGGTGGAACCTGAAAAACTGTTTTTT. Its translation: CASTRAGVEPEKLFF. V is TRBV7-9 and J is TRBJ1-4; D remains ambiguous. The CDR3 consists of 15 residues. The V end was cut by 7 bases, the J end by 7 bases, with 19 bases between. CDR1 and CDR2 (germline): SEHNR, FQNEAQ (reference sequence).

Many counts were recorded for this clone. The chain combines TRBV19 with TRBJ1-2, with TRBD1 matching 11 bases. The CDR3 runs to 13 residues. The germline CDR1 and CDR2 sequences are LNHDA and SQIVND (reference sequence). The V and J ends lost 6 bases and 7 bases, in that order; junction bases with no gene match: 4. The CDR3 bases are TGTGCCAGTAGACCGGACAGGGGGCTTGGCTACACCTTC. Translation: CASRPDRGLGYTF.

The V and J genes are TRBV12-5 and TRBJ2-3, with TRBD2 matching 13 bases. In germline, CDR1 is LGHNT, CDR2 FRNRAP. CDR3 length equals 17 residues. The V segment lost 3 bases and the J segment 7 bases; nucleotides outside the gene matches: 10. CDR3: CASGFSQLAGGPHTQYF. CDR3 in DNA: TGTGCTAGTGGTTTCTCACAACTAGCGGGAGGGCCTCATACGCAGTATTTT.

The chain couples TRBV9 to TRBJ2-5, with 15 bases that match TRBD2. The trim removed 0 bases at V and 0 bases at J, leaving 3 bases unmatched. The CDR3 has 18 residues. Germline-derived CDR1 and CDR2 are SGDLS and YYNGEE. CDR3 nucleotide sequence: TGTGCCAGCAGCGTAGGGACTAGCGGGAGGGCCGACCAAGAGACCCAGTACTTC. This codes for CASSVGTSGRADQETQYF.

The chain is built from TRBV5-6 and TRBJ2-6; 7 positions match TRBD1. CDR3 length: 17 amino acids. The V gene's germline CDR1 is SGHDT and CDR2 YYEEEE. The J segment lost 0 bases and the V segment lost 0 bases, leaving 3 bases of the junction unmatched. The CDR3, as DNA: TGTGCCAGCAGCTTGGAGACAGGGCTCTCTGGGGCCAACGTCCTGACTTTC. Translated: CASSLETGLSGANVLTF.

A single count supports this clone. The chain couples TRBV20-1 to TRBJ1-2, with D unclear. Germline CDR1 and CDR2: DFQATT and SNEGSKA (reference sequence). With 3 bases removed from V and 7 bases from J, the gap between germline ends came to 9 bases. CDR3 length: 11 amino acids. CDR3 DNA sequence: TGCAGTGCTAGGCTAAGGAGTGGCTACACCTTC. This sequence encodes CSARLRSGYTF.

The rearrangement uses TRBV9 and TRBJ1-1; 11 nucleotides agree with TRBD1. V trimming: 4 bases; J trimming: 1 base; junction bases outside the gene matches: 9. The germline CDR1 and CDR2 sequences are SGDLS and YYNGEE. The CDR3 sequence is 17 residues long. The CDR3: CASSPEGQGARNTEAFF. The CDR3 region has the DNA TGTGCCAGCAGCCCAGAAGGACAGGGGGCGCGGAACACTGAAGCTTTCTTT.

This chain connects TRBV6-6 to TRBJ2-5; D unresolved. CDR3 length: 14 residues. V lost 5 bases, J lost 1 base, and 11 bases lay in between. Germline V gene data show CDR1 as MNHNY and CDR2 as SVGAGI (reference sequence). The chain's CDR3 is CASSHFVSQETQYF. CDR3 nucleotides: TGTGCCAGCAGTCACTTTGTTTCCCAAGAGACCCAGTACTTC.

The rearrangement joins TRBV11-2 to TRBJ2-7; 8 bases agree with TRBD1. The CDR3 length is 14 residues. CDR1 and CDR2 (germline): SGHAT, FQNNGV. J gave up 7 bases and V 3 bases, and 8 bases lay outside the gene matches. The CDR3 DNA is TGTGCCAGCAGCTTCACTGACAGGGGAAGAGAGCAGTACTTC. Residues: CASSFTDRGREQYF.

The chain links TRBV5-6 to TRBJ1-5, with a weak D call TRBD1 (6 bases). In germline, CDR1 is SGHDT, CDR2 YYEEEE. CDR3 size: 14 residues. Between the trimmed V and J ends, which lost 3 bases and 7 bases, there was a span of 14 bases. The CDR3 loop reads CASSSSGARQPQHF. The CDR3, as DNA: TGTGCCAGCAGCTCTTCAGGGGCCAGGCAGCCCCAGCATTTT.

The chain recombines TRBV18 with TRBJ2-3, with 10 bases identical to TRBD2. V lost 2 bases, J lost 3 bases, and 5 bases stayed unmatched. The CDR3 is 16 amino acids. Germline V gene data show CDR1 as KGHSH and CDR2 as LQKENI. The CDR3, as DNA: TGTGCCAGCTCACCAAGGACTAGCGGTGGTACAGATACGCAGTATTTT. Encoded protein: CASSPRTSGGTDTQYF.

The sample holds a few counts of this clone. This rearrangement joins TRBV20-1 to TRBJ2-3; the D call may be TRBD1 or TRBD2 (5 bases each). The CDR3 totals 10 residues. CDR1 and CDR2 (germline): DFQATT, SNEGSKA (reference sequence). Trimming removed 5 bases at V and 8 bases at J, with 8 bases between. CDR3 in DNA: TGCAGTGCTCTTGGGGGTACGCAGTATTTT. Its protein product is CSALGGTQYF.

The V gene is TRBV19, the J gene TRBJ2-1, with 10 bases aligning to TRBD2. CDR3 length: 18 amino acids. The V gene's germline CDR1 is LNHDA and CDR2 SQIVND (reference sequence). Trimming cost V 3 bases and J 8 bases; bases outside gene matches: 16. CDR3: CASSISPQLAGAHHEQFF. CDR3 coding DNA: TGTGCCAGTAGTATTAGCCCCCAGCTAGCGGGGGCCCACCATGAGCAGTTCTTC.

The CDR3 loop reads CAWSLHTYGYTF. CDR3 nucleotide sequence: TGTGCCTGGAGTCTCCACACCTATGGCTACACCTTC. J is TRBJ1-2 and V is TRBV30; D ambiguous. Per germline, CDR1 GTSNPN and CDR2 SVGIG (reference sequence). The CDR3 sequence is 12 residues long. Between the trimmed V and J ends, which lost 2 bases and 4 bases, there was a span of 8 bases. Looking up the rest from reference TRBV30 and TRBJ1-2 gives the full variable domain: SQTIHQWPATLVQPVGSPLSLECTVEGTSNPNLYWYRQAAGRGLQLLFYSVGIGQISSEVPQNLSASRPQDRQFILSSKKLLLSDSGFYLCAWSLHTYGYTFGSGTRLTVV.

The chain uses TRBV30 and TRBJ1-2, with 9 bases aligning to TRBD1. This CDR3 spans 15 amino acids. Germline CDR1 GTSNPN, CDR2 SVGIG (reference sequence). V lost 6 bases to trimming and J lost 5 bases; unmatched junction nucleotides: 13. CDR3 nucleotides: TGTGCCTGCCGACCCCGGGACAGGGAATTATATGGCTACACCTTC. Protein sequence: CACRPRDRELYGYTF.

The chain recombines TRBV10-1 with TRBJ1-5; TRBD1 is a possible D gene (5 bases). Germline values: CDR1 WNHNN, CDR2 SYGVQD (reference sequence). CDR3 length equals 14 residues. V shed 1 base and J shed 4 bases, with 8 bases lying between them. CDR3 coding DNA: TGCGCCAGCAGTGAGTTGCCAGGGAATCAGCCCCAGCATTTT. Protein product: CASSELPGNQPQHF.

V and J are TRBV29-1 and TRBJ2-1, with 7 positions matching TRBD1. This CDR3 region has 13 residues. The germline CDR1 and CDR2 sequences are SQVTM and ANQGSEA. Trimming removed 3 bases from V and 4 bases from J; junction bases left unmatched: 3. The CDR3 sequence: CSVEGTEYNEQFF. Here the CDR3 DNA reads TGCAGCGTTGAGGGGACAGAGTACAATGAGCAGTTCTTC.

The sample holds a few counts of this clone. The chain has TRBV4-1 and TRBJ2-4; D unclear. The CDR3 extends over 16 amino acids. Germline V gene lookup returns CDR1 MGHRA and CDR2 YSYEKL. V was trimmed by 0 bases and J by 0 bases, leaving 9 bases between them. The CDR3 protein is CASSQDPTLAKNIQYF. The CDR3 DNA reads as TGCGCCAGCAGCCAAGACCCGACACTAGCCAAAAACATTCAGTACTTC.

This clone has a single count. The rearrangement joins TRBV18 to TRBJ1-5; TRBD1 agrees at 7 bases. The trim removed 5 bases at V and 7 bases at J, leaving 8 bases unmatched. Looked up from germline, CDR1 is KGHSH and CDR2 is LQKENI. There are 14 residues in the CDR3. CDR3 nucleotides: TGTGCCAGCTCAAGGGGGCAACAGGGCCAGCCCCAGCATTTT. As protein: CASSRGQQGQPQHF.

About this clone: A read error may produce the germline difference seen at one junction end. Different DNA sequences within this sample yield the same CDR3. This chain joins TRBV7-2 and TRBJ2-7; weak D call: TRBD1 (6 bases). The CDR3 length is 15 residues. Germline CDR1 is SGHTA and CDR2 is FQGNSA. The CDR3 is CASSLDGQKFYEQYF. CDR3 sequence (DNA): TGCGCCAGCAGCTTAGATGGACAGAAGTTCTACGAGCAGTACTTC.

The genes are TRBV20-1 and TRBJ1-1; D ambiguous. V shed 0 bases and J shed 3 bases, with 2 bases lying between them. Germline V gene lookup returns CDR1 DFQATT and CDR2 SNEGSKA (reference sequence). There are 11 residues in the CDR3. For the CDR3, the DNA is TGCAGTGCTAGAGAGGACACTGAAGCTTTCTTT. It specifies CSAREDTEAFF.

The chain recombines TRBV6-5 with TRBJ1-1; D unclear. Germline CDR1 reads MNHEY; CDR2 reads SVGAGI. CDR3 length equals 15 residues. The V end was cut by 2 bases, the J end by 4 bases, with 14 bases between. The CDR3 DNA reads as TGTGCCAGCAGTTACGCGACTTGGACGTCCACTGAAGCTTTCTTT. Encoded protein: CASSYATWTSTEAFF.

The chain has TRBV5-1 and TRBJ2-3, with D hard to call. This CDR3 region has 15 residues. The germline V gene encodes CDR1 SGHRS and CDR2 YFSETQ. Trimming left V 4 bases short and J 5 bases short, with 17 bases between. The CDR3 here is CASSPRQQVGDTQYF. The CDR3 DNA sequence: TGCGCCAGCAGCCCCCGCCAGCAGGTTGGAGATACGCAGTATTTT.